One sample yielded the 29 T cell receptor beta chains listed below, sequenced in a study of T cells in Graves' hyperthyroidism and ophthalmopathy. The CDR3 regions of TCR beta were amplified from RNA transcripts. The TCR CDR3 was amplified in a first-round RT-PCR using the HTBI primer set. TCRdb analysed the multiplex PCR reads with MiXCR anew, one entry per CDR3 protein. The repertoire holds some 620,000 distinct CDR3 sequences, with around 15% as singletons. The sequenced material came from blood. Receptors originate from a woman aged 25 to 39 with Graves' hyperthyroidism.

The V gene is TRBV5-1, the J gene TRBJ2-1; TRBD1 matches 8 bases. CDR1 and CDR2 from the germline V gene are SGHRS and YFSETQ. The CDR3 has 19 residues. The V gene end was trimmed by 1 base and the J gene end by 2 bases; junction bases not matched to a gene: 14. The CDR3: CASSLSHPVQDRAYNEQFF. The CDR3 bases are TGCGCCAGCAGCTTGAGCCATCCCGTCCAGGACAGGGCCTACAATGAGCAGTTCTTC. The full variable domain, its missing parts supplied by reference TRBV5-1 and TRBJ2-1, is KAGVTQTPRYLIKTRGQQVTLSCSPISGHRSVSWYQQTPGQGLQFLFEYFSETQRNKGNFPGRFSGRQFSNSRSEMNVSTLELGDSALYLCASSLSHPVQDRAYNEQFFGPGTRLTVL.

The rearrangement links TRBV7-2 to TRBJ2-5, with D unclear. Germline V lookup: CDR1 SGHTA, CDR2 FQGNSA. The V gene lost 4 bases and the J gene lost 0 bases, with 9 bases spanning the gap. The CDR3 spans 14 residues. The CDR3 bases are TGTGCCAGCAGCTCCATTGCCAACCAAGAGACCCAGTACTTC. This sequence encodes CASSSIANQETQYF.

V gene TRBV29-1 combines with J gene TRBJ2-7, with 8 bases identical to TRBD2. The trim removed 4 bases at V and 1 base at J, leaving 3 bases unmatched. Germline V gives CDR1 SQVTM, CDR2 ANQGSEA. The CDR3 length is 13 residues. Written as DNA, the CDR3 is TGCAGCGTTGGGGGACTAGGGTCCTACGAGCAGTACTTC. It encodes CSVGGLGSYEQYF.

This clonotype was observed many times. This rearrangement joins TRBV7-2 to TRBJ2-5, with TRBD2 matching over 8 bases. Germline CDR1 and CDR2: SGHTA and FQGNSA. V lost 3 bases to trimming and J lost 0 bases; unmatched junction nucleotides: 6. The CDR3 runs to 16 residues. The CDR3 loop is CASSLMASGHQETQYF. The CDR3 DNA reads as TGTGCCAGCAGCTTGATGGCTAGCGGGCACCAAGAGACCCAGTACTTC.

The V gene is TRBV5-5, the J gene TRBJ2-7; TRBD1 agrees at 8 bases. The CDR3 is 16 residues long. Losses at the gene ends were 4 bases for V and 3 bases for J; bases not matched to a gene: 12. Germline CDR1 SGHKS, CDR2 YYEKEE (reference sequence). The CDR3, as DNA: TGTGCCAGCAGCAGTACAGGGGGGCAGGGGGTCTACGAGCAGTACTTC. Translated, it gives CASSSTGGQGVYEQYF.

Many counts were recorded for this clonotype. The CDR3: CATASGSYEQYF. DNA of the CDR3: TGTGCCACCGCTAGCGGATCCTACGAGCAGTACTTC. The chain is built from TRBV28 and TRBJ2-7; 7 nucleotides line up with TRBD2. Trimming at V came to 10 bases and at J to 1 base, leaving 4 bases not matched to a gene. CDR1 MDHEN and CDR2 SYDVKM come from the germline V gene. The CDR3 sequence is 12 residues long.

V is TRBV3-1 and J is TRBJ2-3, with 14 positions matching TRBD2. This CDR3 spans 19 amino acids. Trimming removed 0 bases from V and 6 bases from J; junction bases left unmatched: 11. Germline V gives CDR1 LGHDT, CDR2 YNNKEL (reference sequence). In DNA, the CDR3 is TGTGCCAGCAGCCAAGAGGTCCCGGGACTAGCGGGAGTTCGGGATACGCAGTATTTT. Protein: CASSQEVPGLAGVRDTQYF.

This clonotype was observed many times. V and J are TRBV6-1 and TRBJ1-1, with D unclear. CDR3 length equals 12 residues. CDR1 and CDR2 from the germline V gene are MNHNS and SASEGT. Trimming removed 6 bases from V and 11 bases from J, with 16 bases in between. The CDR3 region is CASRGPAGVAFF. As DNA, the CDR3 is TGTGCCAGCAGAGGGCCGGCCGGAGTGGCTTTCTTT.

A few counts support this clonotype. The chain recombines TRBV5-1 with TRBJ2-5, with a tentative D call TRBD1 (5 bases). The germline CDR1 and CDR2 sequences are SGHRS and YFSETQ. The CDR3 runs 15 residues. V was clipped by 1 base and J by 5 bases, with 15 bases between them. The chain's CDR3 is CASSLYRPQVETQYF. The CDR3 DNA reads as TGCGCCAGCAGCTTGTACAGGCCACAAGTGGAGACCCAGTACTTC.

This clonotype turned up a few times. V usage is TRBV29-1 and J usage is TRBJ2-7; tentative D call: TRBD2 (5 bases). Germline loops: CDR1 SQVTM, CDR2 ANQGSEA. CDR3 length equals 11 residues. The V gene lost 5 bases and the J gene lost 6 bases, with 11 bases spanning the gap. The CDR3 DNA sequence: TGCAGCGTTTTCTCGGCGGGCGAGCAGTACTTC. This gives the protein CSVFSAGEQYF.

This clonotype was detected ten times or more. J is TRBJ2-2 and V is TRBV7-3; no firm D call. This CDR3 spans 14 amino acids. V gave up 5 bases and J gave up 2 bases, with 9 bases separating them. Germline assignment: CDR1 SGHTA and CDR2 FQGTGA. Here the CDR3 reads CASSRAPNTGELFF. The CDR3 DNA follows: TGTGCCAGCAGCCGGGCCCCAAACACCGGGGAGCTGTTTTTT.

The sample holds a few counts of this clonotype. The chain carries TRBV14 and TRBJ2-1; D is ambiguous. Germline-derived CDR1 and CDR2 are SGHDN and FVKESK. The CDR3 contains 14 residues. Trimming stripped 0 bases from V and 4 bases from J, with 7 bases between. In DNA form, the CDR3 reads TGTGCCAGCAGCCAAGAAAGACATTACAATGAGCAGTTCTTC. Translation: CASSQERHYNEQFF.

J is TRBJ2-1 and V is TRBV7-3; the match to TRBD2 covers 9 bases. The junction had 10 bases not matched to a gene; V was cut back by 5 bases and J by 8 bases. This CDR3 has 15 residues. Germline CDR1 SGHTA, CDR2 FQGTGA. Written as DNA, the CDR3 is TGTGCCAGCAGCCGAATTAGCGGGAGCAGGGATGAGCAGTTCTTC. Translating gives CASSRISGSRDEQFF.

This clonotype was recorded many times. The chain recombines TRBV7-6 with TRBJ2-7; 7 positions agree with TRBD2. The CDR3 contains 14 residues. Germline V lookup: CDR1 SGHVS, CDR2 FNYEAQ. The J segment lost 5 bases and the V segment lost 0 bases, leaving 4 bases of the junction unmatched. The CDR3 nucleotides read TGTGCCAGCAGCTTAGCGGGAGGGCTCCACGAGCAGTACTTC. Translating it yields CASSLAGGLHEQYF.

Many counts were recorded for this clonotype. The chain couples TRBV12-3 or TRBV12-4 to TRBJ2-2, with 7 bases aligning to TRBD2. The trim removed 5 bases at V and 1 base at J, leaving 13 bases unmatched. CDR3 length: 18 residues. CDR3 residues: CASSPPHRAGVNTGELFF. CDR3 nucleotides: TGTGCCAGCAGTCCCCCCCATAGGGCGGGAGTGAACACCGGGGAGCTGTTTTTT.

The CDR3 DNA sequence: TGTGCCAGCAGCTTAGGCCTTCACACTGAAGCTTTCTTT. Encoded protein: CASSLGLHTEAFF. The gene calls are TRBV13 and TRBJ1-1, with D unclear. The CDR3 contains 13 residues. V was pared by 0 bases and J by 3 bases, with 5 bases between. Germline-derived CDR1 and CDR2 are PRHDT and FYEKMQ (reference sequence).

The table lists this clonotype with many counts. The chain carries TRBV28 and TRBJ2-7, with 7 bases identical to TRBD2. The CDR3 runs to 15 residues. The germline V gene has CDR1 MDHEN and CDR2 SYDVKM. V was clipped by 2 bases and J by 6 bases; unmatched bases: 10. The CDR3 DNA follows: TGTGCCAGCAGTTTAGTGGGCGGGAGTAACTTCGAGCAGTACTTC. Its protein product is CASSLVGGSNFEQYF. Based on the CDR3 plus reference TRBV28 and TRBJ2-7, the full variable domain is DVKVTQSSRYLVKRTGEKVFLECVQDMDHENMFWYRQDPGLGLRLIYFSYDVKMKEKGDIPEGYSVSREKKERFSLILESASTNQTSMYLCASSLVGGSNFEQYFGPGTRLTVT.

The genes are TRBV28 and TRBJ2-2; D may be TRBD2 (5 bases). Trimming pared 0 bases from V and 4 bases from J, leaving 9 bases between. This CDR3 comprises 15 residues. Germline CDR1 reads MDHEN; CDR2 reads SYDVKM. The CDR3 coding sequence is TGTGCCAGCAGTTTATGGCGGGTCACCACCGGGGAGCTGTTTTTT. Residues: CASSLWRVTTGELFF.

This clonotype was recorded at least ten times. The rearrangement joins TRBV20-1 to TRBJ2-7; maybe TRBD1 (5 bases). CDR1 is DFQATT, CDR2 SNEGSKA, per germline (reference sequence). CDR3 length: 13 residues. V was clipped by 6 bases and J by 0 bases, with 12 bases between them. The CDR3 sequence: CSARTSTSYEQYF. The CDR3 DNA reads TGCAGTGCCCGGACAAGTACCTCCTACGAGCAGTACTTC.

The V call is TRBV9, the J call TRBJ2-2, with 10 bases aligning to TRBD1. The CDR3 loop spans 16 amino acids. Trimming at V came to 3 bases and at J to 7 bases, leaving 9 bases not matched to a gene. In germline, CDR1 is SGDLS, CDR2 YYNGEE. CDR3 sequence reads: CASSARQGAGSGELFF. CDR3 bases: TGTGCCAGCAGCGCAAGACAGGGGGCCGGGAGCGGGGAGCTGTTTTTT.

This chain connects TRBV7-8 to TRBJ1-4; no firm D call. CDR3 length equals 17 residues. The V and J ends lost 3 bases and 5 bases respectively, with 19 bases between them. The V gene's germline CDR1 is SGHVS and CDR2 FQNEAQ. The CDR3 bases are TGTGCCAGCAGCTTTTTCCGTCGCGACGCCCGAAATGAAAAACTGTTTTTT. Translated, it gives CASSFFRRDARNEKLFF.

This clonotype occurred many times. V gene TRBV9 combines with J gene TRBJ2-2; TRBD1 agrees at 10 bases. Per the germline V gene, CDR1 is SGDLS and CDR2 is YYNGEE. The CDR3 is 16 residues long. V gave up 0 bases and J gave up 4 bases; unmatched junction bases: 3. The CDR3 nucleotides read TGTGCCAGCAGCGTAGAGGGACAGGGGCCCACCGGGGAGCTGTTTTTT. It is translated as CASSVEGQGPTGELFF.

This clonotype was seen ten or more times. The chain recombines TRBV12-3 or TRBV12-4 with TRBJ2-1; no reliable D call. This CDR3 is 12 amino acids long. V lost 3 bases to trimming and J lost 8 bases, with 8 bases between them. CDR3 loop: CASSLILYEQFF. DNA for the CDR3: TGTGCCAGCAGTTTGATTCTCTATGAGCAGTTCTTC.

Points on this clonotype: The junction differs from germline at one of its ends, possibly a read error. The chain carries TRBV24-1 and TRBJ1-2; D is undetermined. CDR3 length: 16 amino acids. The germline CDR1 and CDR2 sequences are KGHDR and SFDVKD. In DNA, the CDR3 is TGTGCCACCAGTGACTCCCCAGGTGACGGGAGCTATGGCTACGCCTTC. Encoded protein: CATSDSPGDGSYGYAF.

This chain connects TRBV27 to TRBJ1-2, with D perhaps TRBD1 (6 bases). This CDR3 has 14 amino acids. Per germline, CDR1 MNHEY and CDR2 SMNVEV (reference sequence). Trimming took off 10 bases at V and 9 bases at J, with 24 bases between the two ends. The CDR3 DNA follows: TGTGCCATCAAGATCCCCGCAGGGGCCAGAAGCTACACCTTC. Its protein product is CAIKIPAGARSYTF.

This clonotype has a count of ten or more. The rearrangement uses TRBV30 and TRBJ2-2, with 7 bases aligning to TRBD1. After removal of 3 bases from V and 0 bases from J, the junction contained 4 bases not matched to a gene. This CDR3 has 15 residues. Germline CDR1 reads GTSNPN; CDR2 reads SVGIG (reference sequence). This CDR3 reads CAWRTDRTNTGELFF. The CDR3 DNA follows: TGTGCCTGGAGGACGGACAGGACGAACACCGGGGAGCTGTTTTTT.

This clonotype has at least ten counts. The chain is built from TRBV6-1 and TRBJ2-1, with D perhaps TRBD1 (6 bases). V lost 5 bases and J 7 bases, leaving 18 bases between the germline ends. Germline CDR1 and CDR2: MNHNS and SASEGT. This CDR3 comprises 15 residues. In nucleotides, the CDR3 is TGTGCCAGCAGTCCTTTCGACAGGCTAGGAAATGAGCAGTTCTTC. Its translation: CASSPFDRLGNEQFF.

Only a few counts were recorded for this clonotype. A much larger clone sits a single nucleotide away, making a read error possible. The V and J genes are TRBV27 and TRBJ2-7, with D possibly TRBD1 on 6 matching bases. CDR3 length: 14 residues. Per the germline V gene, CDR1 is MNHEY and CDR2 is SMNVEV (reference sequence). V was pared by 3 bases and J by 3 bases, with 12 bases between. CDR3 protein: CASSFSGHHYEQYF. The CDR3 DNA follows: TGTGCCAGCAGTTTTTCGGGACATCACTACGAGCAGTACTTC.

The J gene is TRBJ1-2, the V gene TRBV20-1, with 7 positions matching TRBD1. Per the germline V gene, CDR1 is DFQATT and CDR2 is SNEGSKA (reference sequence). The CDR3 length is 15 residues. The V segment lost 0 bases and the J segment 3 bases; nucleotides outside the gene matches: 7. The CDR3 nucleotides read TGCAGTGCTAGAGACAACAGGGGTTTGGACTATGGCTACACCTTC. Its protein is CSARDNRGLDYGYTF.